The rows below give T cell receptor beta chains drawn from one sample of a study of regulatory T cells in long-lasting Graves disease. In TCRdb, the multiplex PCR reads were re-called with MiXCR into one record per CDR3 protein. The sample includes 450,000 to 600,000 distinct CDR3 sequences, 15% to 20% of them seen just once. These data are also associated with another study on T cells in Graves' hyperthyroidism and ophthalmopathy.

The material sequenced was peripheral blood mononuclear cells (PBMCs), taken at new diagnosis, from a patient treated with antithyroid drugs. These receptors all stem from a man aged 35-49 years with Graves disease. Both conserved end residues are part of each CDR3. Each record gives: clone size, J gene, D gene, V gene, CDR3 protein, CDR3 DNA. The D gene is left open where the match is weak. The size entry is marked missing in some rows and otherwise reads once, few, many or a size class.

- TRBJ1-1 TRBD1 TRBV20-1 CSAKRGRTEAFF TGCAGTGCTAAAAGGGGGCGGACTGAAGCTTTCTTT
- TRBJ2-2 TRBD2 TRBV7-9 CASSLAGLAGELFF TGTGCCAGCAGCTTAGCGGGACTAGCCGGGGAGCTGTTTTTT
few TRBJ1-6 - TRBV29-1 CSVEDLGGGPLHF TGCAGCGTTGAAGATCTGGGGGGGGGACCCCTCCACTTT
- TRBJ2-5 TRBD2 TRBV5-1 CASRGASGSGQTQYF TGCGCCAGCAGAGGGGCTAGCGGGAGTGGGCAGACCCAGTACTTC
many TRBJ2-7 TRBD2 TRBV15 CATRLAGAREQYF TGTGCCACTCGACTAGCGGGAGCTCGGGAGCAGTACTTC
many TRBJ2-5 - TRBV6-9 CASSYWQGTQYF TGTGCCAGCAGTTACTGGCAGGGGACCCAGTACTTC
many TRBJ1-1 - TRBV30 CAWRIVEAFF TGTGCCTGGAGGATAGTTGAAGCTTTCTTT
- TRBJ2-5 TRBD1 TRBV20-1 CSVPGQGWETQYF TGCAGTGTGCCGGGACAGGGATGGGAGACCCAGTACTTC
many TRBJ2-7 - TRBV11-2 CASSLGQEFYEQYF TGTGCCAGCAGCTTAGGACAGGAGTTTTACGAGCAGTACTTC
few TRBJ2-7 TRBD2 TRBV19 CASSQGTTKTYEQYF TGTGCCAGTAGCCAAGGGACTACAAAGACCTACGAGCAGTACTTC
many TRBJ2-2 TRBD2 TRBV27 CASTRAGGPGTGELFF TGTGCCAGCACTCGAGCGGGAGGGCCGGGCACCGGGGAGCTGTTTTTT
few TRBJ2-2 TRBD1 TRBV19 CASSRDRINTGELFF TGTGCCAGTAGTAGGGACAGAATTAACACCGGGGAGCTGTTTTTT
many TRBJ1-2 - TRBV30 CAWSPGPINYGYTF TGTGCCTGGAGCCCGGGACCCATAAACTATGGCTACACCTTC
many TRBJ2-3 TRBD2 TRBV11-2 CASRSTGGATDTQYF TGTGCCAGCAGGTCGACGGGGGGTGCCACAGATACGCAGTATTTT
many TRBJ2-7 TRBD1 TRBV6-1 CASSRQGVGEQYF TGTGCCAGCAGTCGACAGGGCGTAGGCGAGCAGTACTTC
many TRBJ2-7 - TRBV27 CASSPQGGGRLYEQYF TGTGCCAGCAGTCCCCAGGGGGGCGGGAGGCTCTACGAGCAGTACTTC
many TRBJ1-2 - TRBV20-1 CSATGGGAGYTF TGCAGTGCTACCGGAGGGGGGGCTGGCTACACCTTC
many TRBJ2-5 TRBD2 TRBV2 CASSSRTSGVQKETQYF TGTGCCAGCAGTTCACGGACTAGCGGGGTCCAAAAAGAGACCCAGTACTTC
few TRBJ1-5 TRBD1 TRBV12-3/TRBV12-4 CASTRQGIGNQPQHF TGTGCCAGCACCAGACAGGGTATAGGCAATCAGCCCCAGCATTTT
many TRBJ2-3 - TRBV2 CASSATTRGTQYF TGTGCCAGCAGCGCAACCACGCGGGGAACGCAGTATTTT
many TRBJ2-1 TRBD2 TRBV24-1 CATSVPSGSKVDEQFF TGTGCCACCAGTGTTCCTAGCGGGAGCAAAGTCGATGAGCAGTTCTTC
many TRBJ2-2 - TRBV13 CASISSSAYTGELFF TGTGCCAGCATTTCGTCTAGCGCATACACCGGGGAGCTGTTTTTT
- TRBJ2-3 TRBD2 TRBV6-1 CASSSGRGSDTQYF TGTGCCAGTAGTAGCGGGAGAGGCTCAGATACGCAGTATTTT
- TRBJ2-3 TRBD2 TRBV25-1 CASSDTLAGADTQYF TGTGCCAGCAGTGACACCCTAGCGGGGGCAGATACGCAGTATTTT
many TRBJ2-3 - TRBV11-3 CASSPGGAGDTQYF TGTGCCAGCAGCCCAGGGGGGGCAGGGGATACGCAGTATTTT
many TRBJ2-7 - TRBV28 CASSWSFYEQYF TGTGCCAGCAGTTGGTCCTTCTACGAGCAGTACTTC
few TRBJ2-1 - TRBV7-9 CASETSYNEQFF TGTGCCAGCGAAACTAGCTACAATGAGCAGTTCTTC
- TRBJ2-2 TRBD2 TRBV11-2 CASSHAGGRGTGELFF TGTGCCAGCAGCCACGCGGGAGGGCGGGGCACCGGGGAGCTGTTTTTT
- TRBJ2-1 - TRBV13 CASSPPQQVVSVEQFF TGTGCCAGCAGCCCCCCTCAACAGGTTGTAAGTGTTGAGCAGTTCTTC
few TRBJ2-1 - TRBV19 CASTPYGAHNEQFF TGTGCCAGTACCCCTTATGGAGCCCACAATGAGCAGTTCTTC
many TRBJ2-3 - TRBV28 CASSYSSGRPDTQYF TGTGCCAGCAGCTACAGTTCTGGGAGACCAGATACGCAGTATTTT
few TRBJ2-1 TRBD2 TRBV18 CASSRSGRASRNEQFF TGTGCCAGCTCACGAAGCGGGAGGGCCTCTCGGAATGAGCAGTTCTTC
few TRBJ2-3 - TRBV5-1 CASSQPRASTDTQYF TGTGCCAGCAGCCAACCTAGGGCTAGCACAGATACGCAGTATTTT
- TRBJ2-3 TRBD2 TRBV19 CASSIRTRSTDTQYF TGTGCCAGTAGTATCCGGACTAGGAGCACAGATACGCAGTATTTT
many TRBJ1-1 TRBD1 TRBV5-1 CASAGQGGTEAFF TGCGCCAGCGCTGGGCAGGGGGGCACTGAAGCTTTCTTT
many TRBJ2-2 TRBD2 TRBV20-1 CSARPGTSGISTGELFF TGCAGTGCCAGACCCGGGACTAGCGGGATCTCGACCGGGGAGCTGTTTTTT
many TRBJ1-4 TRBD1 TRBV28 CASSPGGTNEKLFF TGTGCCAGCAGTCCAGGGGGGACTAATGAAAAACTGTTTTTT
many TRBJ2-7 - TRBV28 CASMGTPSYEQYF TGTGCCAGCATGGGGACACCTTCCTACGAGCAGTACTTC
- TRBJ1-2 TRBD1 TRBV2 CASSRQGAGDYGYTF TGTGCCAGCAGCAGACAGGGGGCGGGGGATTATGGCTACACCTTC
- TRBJ2-3 - TRBV6-2/TRBV6-3 CASSSLTVTDTQYF TGTGCCAGCAGTTCTTTGACAGTCACAGATACGCAGTATTTT
few TRBJ2-3 TRBD2 TRBV7-9 CASSSILAGVTDTQYF TGTGCCAGCAGCTCCATCCTAGCGGGAGTCACAGATACGCAGTATTTT
- TRBJ1-6 - TRBV7-3 CASSLSSDHGSPLHF TGTGCCAGCAGCTTGAGTTCGGATCACGGGTCACCCCTCCACTTT
many TRBJ2-7 - TRBV10-1 CASGASTYEQYF TGCGCCAGCGGGGCTAGTACCTACGAGCAGTACTTC
many TRBJ2-3 - TRBV10-3 CAISEGRRDTQYF TGTGCCATCTCGGAGGGTCGGAGGGATACGCAGTATTTT
many TRBJ2-7 TRBD2 TRBV2 CASCGTSGYEQYF TGTGCCAGCTGCGGGACTAGCGGCTACGAGCAGTACTTC